The sequence of this TCR beta chain was determined in a study of OX40 agonist ivuxolimab in advanced cancers. Whole-study findings and limits: The study did not work out the antigen specificity of the expanded peripheral T cells.

TCRdb keeps only in-frame clones here, not all; method: immunoSEQ multiplex PCR. Among fewer than 90,000 clones listed, approximately 93% were seen once. Concerning this clone: Antigen: not known.

Germline loops: CDR1 MNHNY, CDR2 SVGAGI (reference sequence). V trimming: 2 bases; J trimming: 5 bases; junction bases outside the gene matches: 6. CDR3 length equals 16 residues. Sequenced material: CD4+ or CD8+ T cells sorted from blood, taken in a trial of the OX40 agonist ivuxolimab. The sequence came from an adult with an advanced solid tumor such as melanoma, head and neck, liver or kidney cancer. This sequence joins TRBV6-6 and TRBJ2-2; the match to TRBD1 covers 9 bases. DNA of the CDR3: TGTGCCAGCAGTTACCCCACGACAGGGGGAACCGGGGAGCTGTTTTTT. Amino acids: CASSYPTTGGTGELFF.